The T cell receptor beta chain described here comes from a study of blood T cells in healthy people across ages. Study context: About one barcoded beta molecule was captured per two T cells (by template switching).

A sample-barcoded 5' primer and a J-beta primer mix were used in a second PCR of roughly 7 to 11 cycles. TCRdb reanalysed the 5' RACE reads using MiXCR and keeps one entry per CDR3 protein. The table includes approximately 790,000 distinct CDR3 sequences, 60% to 80% detected once. There were healthy Caucasian individuals from Russia, aged roughly 6 to 90, serving as donors. Input material: blood. The sequence was collected from a man aged 25-40 years in good health.

The CDR3 is CSASWDNGDEQYF. Written as DNA, the CDR3 is TGCAGTGCCTCGTGGGACAACGGAGACGAGCAGTACTTC. This chain connects TRBV20-1 to TRBJ2-7, with TRBD1 as a possible D gene (6 bases). Trimming removed 6 bases at V and 5 bases at J, with 17 bases between. The germline V gene has CDR1 DFQATT and CDR2 SNEGSKA (reference sequence). The CDR3 has 13 residues.